What follows is one T cell receptor beta chain and its context. Its antigen is undetermined. This sample stems from a study of T-cell memory formation after mild COVID-19. The TCR alpha and TCR beta cDNA libraries, bearing sample barcodes and UMIs, were generated by 5'RACE using constant-segment primers. MiXCR was run by TCRdb on the 5' RACE reads, yielding one entry per CDR3 protein. The sample holds under 200,000 distinct CDR3 sequences, around a third seen once. V gave up 0 bases and J gave up 0 bases, with 5 bases separating them. CDR3 length: 14 residues. Germline V gene sequence: CDR1 LGHNT, CDR2 FRNRAP. Study-level results: Pre-infection memory harbored some responding clones, suggesting cross-reactive memory joined. Clones shrinking from day 15 to 85 showed even CD4/CD8 mixes; later expanders tilted CD4+. Clones from the second wave (peaking day 37) had unconfirmed SARS-CoV-2 specificity.

The V gene is TRBV12-5, the J gene TRBJ2-5, with D uncertain. The receptor's source is an adult woman who had mild COVID-19 (a few samples of this study predate the infection). Cell type and time point are not known. Material for sequencing was PBMCs or a T cell subset sorted from them (not recorded which). The CDR3 protein is CASGLVRDQETQYF. The CDR3 nucleotides read TGTGCTAGTGGTTTGGTCCGGGACCAAGAGACCCAGTACTTC.